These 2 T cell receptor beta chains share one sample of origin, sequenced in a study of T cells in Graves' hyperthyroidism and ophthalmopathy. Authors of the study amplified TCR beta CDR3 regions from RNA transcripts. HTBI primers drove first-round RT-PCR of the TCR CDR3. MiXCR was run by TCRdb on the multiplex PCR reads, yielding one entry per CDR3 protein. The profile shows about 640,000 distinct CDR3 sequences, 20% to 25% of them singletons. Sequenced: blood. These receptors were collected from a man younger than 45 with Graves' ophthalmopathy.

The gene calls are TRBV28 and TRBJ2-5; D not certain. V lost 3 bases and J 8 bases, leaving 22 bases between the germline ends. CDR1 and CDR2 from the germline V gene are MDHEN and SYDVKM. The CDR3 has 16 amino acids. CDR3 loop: CASSFKGWGRLETQYF. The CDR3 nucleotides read TGTGCCAGCAGTTTTAAGGGATGGGGAAGGCTCGAAACCCAGTACTTC.

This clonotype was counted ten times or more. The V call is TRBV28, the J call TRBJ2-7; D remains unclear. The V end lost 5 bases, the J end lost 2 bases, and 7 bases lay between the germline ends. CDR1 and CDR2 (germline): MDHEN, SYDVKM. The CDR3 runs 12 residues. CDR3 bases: TGTGCCAGCAGTCGCCCCACCTACGAGCAGTACTTC. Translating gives CASSRPTYEQYF.